The next 29 T cell receptor beta chains were all read from a single sample in a study of CD8 T cell repertoires and HIV-1 epitope variants. TCRdb keeps only in-frame clones here, not all; method: immunoSEQ multiplex PCR. Altogether about 4,800 clones are present, less than 70% being singletons, with the ten largest covering approximately 42%. These TCRs are of unknown antigen specificity. Sequenced material: cultured CD8+ T cells derived from PBMCs. Receptor source: a male donor with HIV.

The chain combines TRBV9 with TRBJ2-7; D call uncertain. CDR3 length: 13 amino acids. Germline CDR1 reads SGDLS; CDR2 reads YYNGEE. V shed 0 bases and J shed 2 bases, with 6 bases lying between them. This CDR3 reads CASSVDITYEQYF. CDR3 bases: TGTGCCAGCAGCGTAGACATAACCTACGAGCAGTACTTC.

V gene TRBV4-2 combines with J gene TRBJ1-4, with D possibly TRBD1 on 6 matching bases. CDR3 length equals 16 residues. V lost 1 base and J 7 bases, leaving 16 bases between the germline ends. Germline CDR1 reads LGHNA; CDR2 reads YNFKEQ. Here the CDR3 DNA reads TGTGCCAGCAGCCAAGGAGGGGGGGCCGAGGGTGAAAAACTGTTTTTT. Translating gives CASSQGGGAEGEKLFF.

The count of this clone is one. The chain is built from TRBV28 and TRBJ2-7; no reliable D call. Germline CDR1 reads MDHEN; CDR2 reads SYDVKM. Trimming took 2 bases from V and 5 from J, leaving 13 bases between them. The CDR3 sequence is 14 residues long. DNA of the CDR3: TGTGCCAGCAGTTTAGTAGGACCCCACCACGAGCAGTACTTC. This encodes CASSLVGPHHEQYF.

The chain employs TRBV5-6 and TRBJ2-7, with unresolved D. The CDR3 is 14 residues long. Deletions cut 2 bases from V and 1 base from J, with 10 bases between. In germline, CDR1 is SGHDT, CDR2 YYEEEE. CDR3 coding DNA: TGTGCCAGCAGCTTTACATCAGGATCCTACGAGCAGTACTTC. Translation: CASSFTSGSYEQYF.

There are a few counts of this clone. This chain connects TRBV9 to TRBJ1-1, with D possibly TRBD1 on 6 matching bases. V was cut by 1 base and J by 8 bases, with 12 bases left in between. Looked up from germline, CDR1 is SGDLS and CDR2 is YYNGEE. This CDR3 has 13 amino acids. The CDR3 region is CASSVSYQGEAFF. DNA of the CDR3: TGTGCCAGCAGCGTATCCTACCAGGGGGAAGCTTTCTTT.

The V gene is TRBV7-9, the J gene TRBJ2-7, with D perhaps matching TRBD2 (6 bases). This CDR3 has 17 amino acids. The V gene lost 2 bases and the J gene lost 0 bases, with 17 bases spanning the gap. Germline CDR1 SEHNR, CDR2 FQNEAQ (reference sequence). This CDR3 is CASSLRAGALSSYEQYF. In DNA, the CDR3 is TGTGCCAGCAGCTTACGAGCGGGCGCCCTGAGCTCCTACGAGCAGTACTTC.

This chain links TRBV27 with TRBJ2-2; D gene unclear. Deletions cut 0 bases from V and 5 bases from J, with 10 bases between. CDR1 and CDR2 (germline): MNHEY, SMNVEV (reference sequence). The CDR3 length is 15 residues. The CDR3 here is CASSLSMAVTGELFF. DNA for the CDR3: TGTGCCAGCAGTTTATCGATGGCGGTAACCGGGGAGCTGTTTTTT.

The chain recombines TRBV19 with TRBJ2-7; TRBD1 matches 10 bases. Losses at the gene ends were 6 bases for V and 5 bases for J; bases not matched to a gene: 10. The CDR3 spans 15 residues. Germline V lookup: CDR1 LNHDA, CDR2 SQIVND (reference sequence). CDR3: CASSRSGTGVDEQYF. The CDR3 DNA reads TGTGCCAGTAGCCGATCCGGGACAGGGGTCGACGAGCAGTACTTC.

This CDR3 is CAISDRAEGQGNSPLHF. DNA of the CDR3: TGTGCCATCAGTGACCGGGCAGAAGGACAGGGGAATTCACCCCTCCACTTT. J is TRBJ1-6 and V is TRBV10-3; 9 bases fit TRBD1. The germline V gene has CDR1 ENHRY and CDR2 SYGVKD. V shed 3 bases, J shed 7 bases, and the junction held 10 bases outside the gene matches. This CDR3 region has 17 residues.

The chain couples TRBV25-1 to TRBJ1-2, with a tentative D call TRBD1 (6 bases). The germline gives CDR1 MGHDK, CDR2 SYGVNS. V gave up 1 base and J gave up 8 bases, with 11 bases separating them. There are 13 residues in the CDR3. For the CDR3, the DNA is TGTGCCAGCAGTGAATCCCCAGGGGACGGCTACACCTTC. It codes for CASSESPGDGYTF.

The chain carries TRBV27 and TRBJ1-6, with D tentatively TRBD1 (6 bases). Trimming pared 7 bases from V and 7 bases from J, leaving 20 bases between. Germline V gene sequence: CDR1 MNHEY, CDR2 SMNVEV (reference sequence). The CDR3 totals 16 residues. DNA for the CDR3: TGTGCCAGCACCCAACTCCAGGGGAACGAGAATTCACCCCTCCACTTT. Translating it yields CASTQLQGNENSPLHF.

A single count supports this clone. V gene TRBV10-3 combines with J gene TRBJ2-5; 7 positions agree with TRBD1. The CDR3 extends over 15 amino acids. Germline CDR1 ENHRY, CDR2 SYGVKD. Trimming at V came to 4 bases and at J to 1 base, leaving 6 bases not matched to a gene. CDR3 sequence reads: CAISGRGTVQETQYF. The CDR3 DNA reads as TGTGCCATCAGTGGAAGAGGGACAGTCCAAGAGACCCAGTACTTC.

The DNA for the CDR3 is TGTGCCAGCACCACCGGGACTAGCATGGGCAATGAGCAGTTCTTC. It specifies CASTTGTSMGNEQFF. This rearrangement joins TRBV28 to TRBJ2-1; 9 bases align to TRBD2. Germline-derived CDR1 and CDR2 are MDHEN and SYDVKM. The ends lost 7 bases at V and 6 bases at J; junction bases unmatched: 10. The CDR3 length is 15 residues.

The rearrangement joins TRBV6-6 to TRBJ1-5, with TRBD1 matching 7 bases. CDR1 is MNHNY, CDR2 SVGAGI, per germline (reference sequence). V gave up 4 bases and J gave up 6 bases; unmatched junction bases: 6. The CDR3 is 14 residues long. The CDR3 DNA follows: TGTGCCAGCAGTTTCTACAGGGGAGGTCAGCCCCAGCATTTT. It yields the protein CASSFYRGGQPQHF.

This clone was detected only once. The J gene is TRBJ1-2, the V gene TRBV13; D is unclear. The germline gives CDR1 PRHDT, CDR2 FYEKMQ (reference sequence). The CDR3 is 13 residues long. V lost 0 bases, J lost 1 base, and 3 bases lay in between. The CDR3 here is CASSLGDNYGYTF. The CDR3 DNA is TGTGCCAGCAGCTTAGGTGATAACTATGGCTACACCTTC.

This clone was observed once. This chain joins TRBV28 and TRBJ2-7, with D unresolved. The V gene's germline CDR1 is MDHEN and CDR2 SYDVKM. V dropped 4 bases and J dropped 0 bases, with 19 bases sitting between them. The CDR3 totals 17 residues. CDR3 in DNA: TGTGCCAGCAGTTCCGAGGCGGCAGGAAAAACCTCCTACGAGCAGTACTTC. It is translated as CASSSEAAGKTSYEQYF.

The chain couples TRBV2 to TRBJ2-4; perhaps TRBD1 as D (6 bases). CDR1 and CDR2 from the germline V gene are SNHLY and FYNNEI. V lost 6 bases, J lost 0 bases, and 12 bases lay in between. This CDR3 comprises 15 residues. DNA of the CDR3: TGTGCCAGCAGCGGACAGTCCCTAGCCAAAAACATTCAGTACTTC. It translates to CASSGQSLAKNIQYF.

The rearrangement links TRBV7-8 to TRBJ2-1, with a weak D call TRBD1 (6 bases). The CDR3 contains 14 residues. Germline CDR1 is SGHVS and CDR2 is FQNEAQ. V was trimmed by 5 bases and J by 6 bases, leaving 14 bases between them. The CDR3 is CASSRWDTPNEQFF. The CDR3 DNA sequence: TGTGCCAGCAGCCGGTGGGACACCCCCAATGAGCAGTTCTTC.

The J gene is TRBJ1-3, the V gene TRBV27, with D possibly matching TRBD1 (5 bases). V was shortened by 5 bases and J by 2 bases, with 13 bases between the two germline ends. The germline V gene encodes CDR1 MNHEY and CDR2 SMNVEV (reference sequence). CDR3 length: 15 amino acids. CDR3 residues: CASSHRLGPGNTIYF. DNA of the CDR3: TGTGCCAGCAGTCACCGCCTGGGGCCTGGAAACACCATATATTTT.

The rearrangement links TRBV28 to TRBJ2-1, with 9 bases lining up with TRBD1. This CDR3 region has 16 residues. V lost 4 bases to trimming and J lost 9 bases; unmatched junction nucleotides: 13. The germline gives CDR1 MDHEN, CDR2 SYDVKM. This CDR3 is CASSSSGTGSTSEQFF. DNA of the CDR3: TGTGCCAGCAGTTCCTCCGGGACAGGGTCTACCAGTGAGCAGTTCTTC.

The rearrangement uses TRBV28 and TRBJ1-1; 9 positions agree with TRBD1. CDR1 MDHEN and CDR2 SYDVKM come from the germline V gene. After removal of 3 bases from V and 3 bases from J, the junction contained 8 bases not matched to a gene. This CDR3 has 16 amino acids. The CDR3 loop reads CASSFAEDRGHTEAFF. The CDR3 DNA sequence: TGTGCCAGCAGTTTCGCCGAGGACAGGGGCCACACTGAAGCTTTCTTT.

This clone was seen only a few times. The gene calls are TRBV7-9 and TRBJ2-7; maybe TRBD1 (6 bases). The V end was cut by 1 base, the J end by 2 bases, with 12 bases between. Germline-derived CDR1 and CDR2 are SEHNR and FQNEAQ (reference sequence). This CDR3 has 15 amino acids. The CDR3 nucleotides are TGTGCCAGCAGCTTAGGAGGACAGACCACCTACGAGCAGTACTTC. Translating it yields CASSLGGQTTYEQYF.

This rearrangement joins TRBV10-2 to TRBJ2-3, with D perhaps matching TRBD1 (5 bases). CDR1 is WSHSY and CDR2 is SAAADI in the germline V gene. There are 15 residues in the CDR3. Trimming took 2 bases from V and 2 from J, leaving 11 bases between them. CDR3 loop: CASSEAAGLTDTQYF. CDR3 DNA sequence: TGCGCCAGCAGTGAGGCGGCAGGGCTCACAGATACGCAGTATTTT.

The chain employs TRBV4-3 and TRBJ1-1; tentative D call: TRBD1 (6 bases). Deletions cut 0 bases from V and 8 bases from J, with 16 bases between. The length of the CDR3 is 15 residues. The germline V gene has CDR1 LGHNA and CDR2 YSLEER. CDR3 in amino acids: CASSQDRGELREAFF. The CDR3 bases are TGCGCCAGCAGCCAAGATAGGGGGGAATTAAGAGAAGCTTTCTTT.

The V gene is TRBV27, the J gene TRBJ1-5; D is possibly TRBD1 (6 bases). CDR1 and CDR2 from the germline V gene are MNHEY and SMNVEV (reference sequence). With 5 bases removed from V and 5 bases from J, the gap between germline ends came to 13 bases. This CDR3 has 14 amino acids. CDR3: CASSPGGGDQPQHF. The CDR3 bases are TGTGCCAGCAGTCCCGGAGGGGGGGATCAGCCCCAGCATTTT.

This chain links TRBV11-2 with TRBJ2-7; the D call may be TRBD1 or TRBD2 (5 bases each). The germline V and J ends were trimmed by 5 bases and 4 bases, with 12 bases remaining between them. Per the germline V gene, CDR1 is SGHAT and CDR2 is FQNNGV. This CDR3 is built from 13 residues. The CDR3 region has the DNA TGTGCCAGCAGCCCCCCCGGGGCTTACGAGCAGTACTTC. Encoded protein: CASSPPGAYEQYF. The entire variable domain, with the rest obtained from reference TRBV11-2 and TRBJ2-7, is as follows: EAGVAQSPRYKIIEKRQSVAFWCNPISGHATLYWYQQILGQGPKLLIQFQNNGVVDDSQLPKDRFSAERLKGVDSTLKIQPAKLEDSAVYLCASSPPGAYEQYFGPGTRLTVT.

The chain uses TRBV6-5 and TRBJ1-1; D unresolved. Trimming took 10 bases from V and 3 from J, leaving 9 bases between them. The CDR3 sequence is 11 residues long. CDR1 and CDR2 from the germline V gene are MNHEY and SVGAGI. CDR3 sequence reads: CATGGYTEAFF. CDR3 in DNA: TGTGCCACCGGAGGGTACACTGAAGCTTTCTTT.

This clone showed up just a few times. The rearrangement links TRBV7-9 to TRBJ1-5; D gene unclear. The CDR3 spans 12 residues. V lost 1 base and J 4 bases, leaving 2 bases between the germline ends. Germline V CDR1 and CDR2: SEHNR, FQNEAQ (reference sequence). CDR3 sequence (DNA): TGTGCCAGCAGCTTAGAGAATCAGCCCCAGCATTTT. Protein product: CASSLENQPQHF.

V and J are TRBV10-3 and TRBJ1-1; no firm D call. The CDR3 has 16 residues. Trimming stripped 10 bases from V and 0 bases from J, with 21 bases between. Germline V CDR1 and CDR2: ENHRY, SYGVKD. CDR3 sequence (DNA): TGTGCCACCCAACCTTTATCCACGGCTATGAACACTGAAGCTTTCTTT. Protein: CATQPLSTAMNTEAFF.